The clone carrying this TCR beta chain came up many times. Its antigen is still unknown. General observations from the study: Tumor memory CD4+ T cell TCR gene usage clustered with blood and lymph node memory CD4+ cells and lymph node naive CD4+ cells.

Full-length variable regions came from constant-region reverse primers plus semi-nested Nested Universal Primer A PCR. A single record per CDR3 protein comes from TCRdb applying MiXCR to the 5' RACE reads. The data hold 30,000 or so distinct CDR3 sequences, with 24% observed a single time. The clonotype originates from a female donor with breast cancer. Sample: memory CD4+ T cells sorted from blood. Subset of the sample: memory CD4+ T cells, CD4+CD45RO+CD25-.

The chain's CDR3 is CASRLLLKETQYF. CDR3 nucleotide sequence: TGTGCCAGCAGGCTGTTGTTGAAAGAGACCCAGTACTTC. The gene calls are TRBV6-1 and TRBJ2-5, with unresolved D. From germline, CDR1 is MNHNS and CDR2 SASEGT. The CDR3 sequence is 13 residues long. V was pared by 6 bases and J by 3 bases, with 11 bases between.